Below are 8 T cell receptor beta chains sequenced from a single sample in a study of T-cell memory formation after mild COVID-19 (dated by TCRdb to about 2021). The library was built by means of 5' RACE. Sequencing relied on an Illumina NovaSeq 6000. The public reads were quality trimmed at Q25 with fastp and then assembled into clones with MiXCR by TCRdb, keeping productive beta chains. CDR3 protein duplicates are merged, each entry listing the most common genes and DNA. For this sample the table gives about 360,000 distinct CDR3 sequences, of which around 14% were detected only once. The ten largest clones take up under 25% of the sample. Sequencing was carried out using PBMCs or a T cell subset sorted from them (not recorded which). The source of these receptors is a man younger than 35 who had mild COVID-19 (a few samples of this study predate the infection). The sample titles of this study are shuffled in the database, so cell type and time point are left out; the donor was told from shared clones.

This clonotype was observed a single time. The chain carries TRBV5-1 and TRBJ2-7, with 8 bases lining up with TRBD1. The germline gives CDR1 SGHRS, CDR2 YFSETQ. V dropped 4 bases and J dropped 7; count of bases not matched to a gene: 13. The CDR3 is 15 residues long. Here the CDR3 DNA reads TGCGCCAGCAGCCCGGGGACAGGCCCCTCGCGGGAGCAGTACGTC. Translating it yields CASSPGTGPSREQYV.

This clonotype was recorded a few times. The genes are TRBV7-9 and TRBJ2-1, with D possibly matching TRBD1 (5 bases). V was cut by 5 bases and J by 9 bases, with 11 bases left in between. The CDR3 covers 12 residues. Germline CDR1 SEHNR, CDR2 FQNEAQ (reference sequence). The CDR3 protein is CASSAGFLEQFF. CDR3 in DNA: TGTGCCAGCAGCGCAGGGTTTCTTGAGCAGTTCTTC.

This clonotype appeared a few times. This sequence joins TRBV7-2 and TRBJ2-3; D uncertain. Germline V lookup: CDR1 SGHTA, CDR2 FQGNSA. Between the trimmed V and J ends, which lost 3 bases and 0 bases, there was a span of 13 bases. The CDR3 has 16 amino acids. The CDR3 region is CASSFPSRASTDTQYF. CDR3 coding DNA: TGTGCCAGCAGCTTTCCGTCCCGTGCTAGCACAGATACGCAGTATTTT.

At least ten counts were recorded for this clonotype. The chain links TRBV6-5 to TRBJ1-1; possibly TRBD1 for D (6 bases). The length of the CDR3 is 15 residues. V lost 7 bases to trimming and J lost 3 bases, with 18 bases between them. Germline V lookup: CDR1 MNHEY, CDR2 SVGAGI. CDR3 amino acids: CASTPRPTGHTEAFF. In nucleotides, the CDR3 is TGTGCCAGCACCCCAAGACCCACAGGGCACACTGAAGCTTTCTTT.

The chain links TRBV28 to TRBJ2-1; D may be TRBD1 (6 bases). Germline V lookup: CDR1 MDHEN, CDR2 SYDVKM. V was clipped by 7 bases and J by 8 bases, with 15 bases between them. CDR3 length: 13 amino acids. This CDR3 reads CASIGPGGYEQFF. Written as DNA, the CDR3 is TGTGCCAGCATAGGGCCTGGGGGCTATGAGCAGTTCTTC.

CDR3 DNA sequence: TGTGCCAGCAGTGACGCTAGCGGGGCATACAATGAGCAGTTCTTC. Translating gives CASSDASGAYNEQFF. The chain carries TRBV6-4 and TRBJ2-1; TRBD2 matches 9 bases. The CDR3 is made up of 15 amino acids. Germline V lookup: CDR1 MRHNA, CDR2 SNTAGT. J lost 4 bases, V lost 2 bases, and 3 bases had no gene match.

This clonotype occurred once. Lacking the conserved final phenylalanine or tryptophan, this CDR3 likely reflects a read error. The J gene is TRBJ2-7, the V gene TRBV7-2; TRBD2 aligns across 14 bases. This CDR3 is built from 18 residues. CDR1 SGHTA and CDR2 FQGNSA come from the germline V gene. With 0 bases clipped from V and 1 base from J, the junction kept 5 bases outside the gene matches. The CDR3: CASSLAPTSGGASYEQYI. CDR3 in DNA: TGTGCCAGCAGCTTAGCTCCGACTAGCGGGGGGGCTTCCTACGAGCAGTACATC.

This clonotype was detected only a few times. V is TRBV7-6 and J is TRBJ1-4; tentatively, D is TRBD1 (5 bases). The ends were cut back, 6 bases at V and 1 base at J, with 15 bases in the middle. Germline V gene sequence: CDR1 SGHVS, CDR2 FNYEAQ. The CDR3 runs to 16 residues. CDR3 DNA: TGTGCCAGCAGTGAAAGCGGCGGGGGAACTAATGAAAAACTGTTTTTT. It codes for CASSESGGGTNEKLFF.